The T cell receptor beta chain under discussion was sequenced for a study of beta chain features in type 1 diabetes listed by TCRdb under 2018. Notes on the research overall: Mean age, gender distribution, total cell number and subset yield were not different between patients and healthy donors. A total of some 110 million sorted cells were examined across all samples, and the number of cells per subset was strongly correlated with RNA yield. In the study, recently diagnosed type 1 diabetes patients and matched healthy donors were compared on the TCRB repertoires of their sorted circulating CD4+ T cell subsets. Regulatory and stem cell-like memory subsets were isolated from only 8 patients and roughly eight healthy donors, whereas naive and central memory subsets came from all 30 or so donors.

Counted from cysteine to phenylalanine, this CDR3 has 16 amino acids. Here the CDR3 DNA is all that survives: 48 bases in frame from base 1. For CDR1 and CDR2, the germline V gene (reference sequence) lists LNHDA and SQIVND. The V end gives up 7 bases and the J end 1 base, leaving 9 bases in the junction not matched to a gene. From each donor, a single peripheral blood sample of 90 to 150 mL on average was drawn into heparinised tubes. A BD FACSAria II and a panel including CD45RO, CCR7, CD25, CD127, CD95 and CD27 were used to sort naive, central memory, regulatory and stem cell-like memory CD4+ T cells. A purity above 95% was achieved for all sorted populations. Right away, PBMCs were isolated by Lymphoprep density gradient centrifugation and were stained directly, with no culture step. Samples were stained and sorted in pairs, with one healthy donor and one patient per experiment, so that batch effects were minimized.

Study-wide conclusions, independent of this receptor: Because cDNA rather than genomic DNA was sequenced, highly expressing activated cells could have been over-represented, although no difference in activation and CD3 levels was found between groups. Because small numbers of individuals were included in the HLA sub-analyses, any influence of HLA type on TCRB rearrangement was left unresolved. Patients with type 1 diabetes made fewer insertions and deleted more nucleotides at VDJ recombination sites, implying thymic rearrangement abnormalities. A moderate but significant shortening of TCRB CDR3 length was observed in type 1 diabetes patients in all four CD4+ subsets. Shorter templates might be favored by PCR, yet because patient and control samples were amplified and corrected together, any such skew would affect both groups equally. Naive, central memory and regulatory TCRB repertoires appeared more similar among patients than among healthy donors.

The entire isolated RNA was reverse transcribed using the High Capacity cDNA Reverse Transcription Kit, and thus expressed TCRB transcripts were sequenced. Deep immunoSEQ sequencing was performed on naive, central memory and regulatory T cell samples, with an average of roughly 3.3 million total reads per sample. After sorted cells were lysed in RLT buffer, RNA was extracted with DNase-treated RNeasy Micro or Mini kits, with the choice depending on cell number. Each cell subset was processed on its own to prevent cross-contamination, while patient and healthy donor samples were processed together. Using the immunoSEQ multiplex PCR, TCRB sequences were amplified from cDNA into 87-bp fragments spanning the CDR3 region. Sequencing of the amplicons was performed on the Illumina HiSeq platform. Regarding the original processing steps: PCR bias was corrected computationally using synthetic template baselines, and reads within Hamming distance 2 were collapsed, with unmergeable singletons discarded. Reads were aligned against IMGT to assign V, D and J genes, CDR3 length and insertions or deletions at six rearrangement sites. Within each subset, clonotype counts were normalized to sorted cell number, after which true diversity and Gini coefficients were computed with the tcR R package. Repertoire sharing was quantified using the overlap coefficient calculated on TCRB nucleotide sequences. Out-of-frame TCRB sequences from naive cells were analyzed as a proxy for the pre-selection repertoire. Held by TCRdb, this immuneACCESS table contains in-frame sequences only and omits some clones. Under half of the omission traces to an unresolved V gene where checked; the cause of the rest is unknown. V and J calls and clone size are as listed in that table; D and trimming were resolved from the DNA. Recorded for this sample are hundreds of thousands of clones; over 12% of them occurred a single time. 0.035% to 0.045% of the sample comes from the top ten.

The table lists this clone with a few counts. Its cognate antigen has yet to be identified. No base-level quality is on record; no much larger clone is a single base apart. The receptor's source is a man aged 18 to 30 with type 1 diabetes. Sequenced: naive CD4+ T cells from blood. The meaning of the sample's cell subset or site label: true naive CD4+ T cells. Recombination connected TRBV19 to TRBJ2-3; 9 bases in the junction line up with TRBD1. The CDR3 region has the sequence CASTPRGTGRTDTQYF. The nucleotide sequence is given as TGTGCCAGTACCCCGAGGGGGACAGGGCGCACAGATACGCAGTATTTT.